This T cell receptor (beta chain) was identified in a study of T cells in Graves' hyperthyroidism and ophthalmopathy (dated by TCRdb to 2018 to 2020). About the full investigation: Peripheral blood was collected at initial diagnosis, before any treatment. TCR V-J signatures able to tell the groups apart were searched for in a discovery cohort of 100 or so patients, of whom more than 40 had Graves' ophthalmopathy and some 60 had stable Graves' hyperthyroidism. An independent validation cohort of under 20 hyperthyroidism patients and about 16 patients who later progressed to ophthalmopathy tested prospective prediction of ophthalmopathy. The approximately 100 discovery patients were randomly split 7:3 into training and test sets. Thyroid tissue and blood T-cell repertoires from six Graves' hyperthyroidism patients were also compared in the study. After sampling, hyperthyroidism patients received methimazole starting at 30 mg daily, and ophthalmopathy patients received high-dose intravenous methylprednisolone. According to the paper, TCR Vbeta CDR3 sequencing was carried out on 135 peripheral blood samples, which came from under 50 ophthalmopathy, approximately 78 hyperthyroidism and roughly 17 progressor patients.

Study-wide findings and limitations: In validation, the model predicted progression to ophthalmopathy with over 60% sensitivity and 72% to 85% specificity, a median of about 6.7 months before onset. A 13 V-J signature model separated ophthalmopathy from stable hyperthyroidism, with over 85% sensitivity and about 81% specificity in cross-validation and 80%/75% in testing. Sample size was not statistically predetermined, and blinding of investigators to group allocation was not performed. Most expanded thyroid clonotypes (frequency above 0.001) were also detected in blood, a finding suggesting that blood repertoires may reflect thyroid immune responses.

This clonotype has a count of ten or more. The target of this receptor is not known. Base qualities are missing; no much larger clone stands one base away. The TCR beta CDR3 regions were amplified from the RNA transcripts. For the first round of RT-PCR on the TCR CDR3, the HTBI primer set was used together with the Qiagen OneStep RT-PCR kit. A second multiplex PCR round built the libraries, followed by size selection and purification. Paired-end sequencing of the libraries was performed with 100 bp reads on an Illumina HiSeq2000. As for how the authors treated the data: Raw data were processed with SOAPnuke, discarding reads with adapters, uncalled bases, mean Phred below 15, or no exact constant-primer or identifier match. COPE v1.2.5 was used to merge the high-quality paired reads, and each unique nucleotide sequence was defined as a clonotype. Clonotypes were aligned to IMGT TRBV, TRBD and TRBJ reference segments using MiTCR v1.1. The analysis was restricted to V-J combinations with a frequency above 0.0001, which together covered 99.2% of the repertoires. The TCS score was defined as the ratio of F50 (clonal expansion) to E x V (chaos), calculated using BLOSUM62-based TCRdist between CDR3 peptides within each V-J. Welch's t-statistics and random forest reduced 500 to 550 V-J features to fewer than 15, which were used in a naive Bayes classifier (R e1071). TCRdb reprocessed the public reads (quality trimming at Q25 with fastp, clone calling with MiXCR) and kept in-frame beta chains. Under each unique CDR3 protein, matching rows form one entry showing the most common genes and DNA. These V and J calls are TCRdb output, not the study's own analysis. For this sample there are under 750,000 distinct CDR3 sequences; roughly a sixth appear just once. 15% to 20% of the sample goes to the ten largest clones.

Hyperthyroidism patients were newly diagnosed, with disease duration under 2 months, and aged 18 to 65 years. Any patient with an uncontrolled infection, another autoimmune disease, pregnancy or lactation was excluded. Diagnoses were based on clinical symptoms, serum thyroxine and TRAb, thyroid ultrasound and orbital computed tomography. Blood from progressor patients was collected at the time of first diagnosis with hyperthyroidism, before any ophthalmopathy symptoms had appeared. Ficoll-Paque density gradient centrifugation was used to isolate PBMCs from around 10 ml of fresh peripheral blood. Progressor patients were initially diagnosed with Graves' hyperthyroidism and developed ophthalmopathy during follow-up. Total RNA was extracted with Trizol reagent, and quality was checked on an Agilent 2100 Bioanalyzer. The sequence derives from a woman in her 50s with Graves' hyperthyroidism that later progressed to Graves' ophthalmopathy. The sequencing input was blood.

The DNA reads TGTGCCAGCAGACTAGGGGAGGAGACCCAGTACTTC. Protein translation: CASRLGEETQYF. The sequence links TRBV2 to TRBJ2-5; the D region may be TRBD1 or TRBD2, each matching 5 bases equally. Via the germline V gene, CDR1 is SNHLY and CDR2 FYNNEI. V is reduced by 6 bases and J by 5 bases, leaving a spacing of 10 bases between them. From cysteine to phenylalanine, the CDR3 is 12 amino acids long. The entry retains the CDR3 DNA only, 36 bases that are in frame from base 1.